The 20 T cell receptor beta chains in this list originate from one sample, sequenced in a study of shared clonotypes between healthy human individuals. The assay was immunoSEQ multiplex PCR, and TCRdb's table has in-frame clones only and misses some. The table has some 200,000 clones, approximately 92% seen once; the top ten hold more than 0.06%. Sequenced material: naive CD4+ T cells sorted from blood. Subset described: CD45RA+ positively selected. The receptor set was obtained from a woman in her 30s in good health.

The rearrangement joins TRBV5-1 to TRBJ2-1; 7 bases are a match to TRBD1. The CDR3 totals 15 residues. Germline loops: CDR1 SGHRS, CDR2 YFSETQ. V gave up 0 bases and J gave up 4 bases; unmatched junction bases: 4. The CDR3 DNA sequence: TGCGCCAGCAGCTTGGCCACAGGGGCGTACAATGAGCAGTTCTTC. This translates into CASSLATGAYNEQFF.

The chain joins TRBV28 to TRBJ1-2; D is unclear. CDR1 MDHEN and CDR2 SYDVKM come from the germline V gene. The CDR3 consists of 13 residues. Trimming pared 5 bases from V and 5 bases from J, leaving 12 bases between. The CDR3 region is CASSIDTEYGYTF. As DNA, the CDR3 is TGTGCCAGCAGTATTGACACGGAATATGGCTACACCTTC.

The chain uses TRBV18 and TRBJ2-5; the D gene could be TRBD1 or TRBD2 (5 bases each). Germline loops: CDR1 KGHSH, CDR2 LQKENI. Trimming shortened V by 3 bases and J by 0 bases, and 5 bases separated the two germline ends. The CDR3 extends over 13 amino acids. CDR3 sequence reads: CASSPGHQETQYF. The CDR3 coding sequence is TGTGCCAGCTCACCGGGACACCAAGAGACCCAGTACTTC.

This chain connects TRBV4-1 to TRBJ2-1; TRBD2 matches 7 bases. CDR1 is MGHRA, CDR2 YSYEKL, per germline. V was clipped by 4 bases and J by 8 bases; unmatched bases: 8. The CDR3 has 14 amino acids. This CDR3 reads CASSPRTSWDEQFF. CDR3 bases: TGCGCCAGCAGCCCCCGGACTAGTTGGGATGAGCAGTTCTTC.

The chain recombines TRBV9 with TRBJ2-1, with TRBD2 identical over 10 bases. This CDR3 has 16 residues. V lost 1 base, J lost 5 bases, and 6 bases stayed unmatched. Germline V CDR1 and CDR2: SGDLS, YYNGEE. The CDR3 region is CASSVTGLAVNNEQFF. As DNA, the CDR3 is TGTGCCAGCAGCGTAACCGGACTAGCGGTAAACAATGAGCAGTTCTTC.

J is TRBJ1-5 and V is TRBV7-8; 7 positions match TRBD1. Per germline, CDR1 SGHVS and CDR2 FQNEAQ. There are 16 residues in the CDR3. V lost 3 bases and J lost 4; bases outside the gene matches: 9. CDR3 protein: CASSFWASGGNQPQHF. The CDR3 DNA is TGTGCCAGCAGCTTTTGGGCCTCAGGGGGAAATCAGCCCCAGCATTTT.

The chain is built from TRBV5-4 and TRBJ2-2; D possibly corresponds to TRBD2 (6 bases). CDR1 is SGHNT, CDR2 YYREEE, per germline (reference sequence). Deletions cut 7 bases from V and 6 bases from J, with 10 bases between. The CDR3 has 12 residues. CDR3 residues: CASRGSPGELFF. In DNA, the CDR3 is TGTGCCAGCCGGGGGTCCCCCGGGGAGCTGTTTTTT.

This sequence joins TRBV28 and TRBJ2-1, with no clear D. This CDR3 has 13 residues. Germline V gene data show CDR1 as MDHEN and CDR2 as SYDVKM. V lost 5 bases to trimming and J lost 4 bases, with 9 bases between them. This CDR3 is CASSRGRYNEQFF. CDR3 bases: TGTGCCAGCAGTCGTGGACGTTACAATGAGCAGTTCTTC.

The V and J genes are TRBV27 and TRBJ1-2; D possibly corresponds to TRBD1 (6 bases). The CDR3 has 15 amino acids. The germline CDR1 and CDR2 sequences are MNHEY and SMNVEV (reference sequence). Trimming took off 0 bases at V and 4 bases at J, with 12 bases between the two ends. CDR3: CASSLSGGQAYGYTF. The DNA of the CDR3 is TGTGCCAGCAGTTTATCTGGGGGGCAGGCCTATGGCTACACCTTC.

The V and J genes are TRBV2 and TRBJ2-7, with 7 bases lining up with TRBD2. CDR3 length equals 14 residues. With V trimmed by 7 bases and J by 6 bases, 12 bases remained unmatched. Per the germline V gene, CDR1 is SNHLY and CDR2 is FYNNEI. CDR3 amino acids: CASTPRGSTSEQYF. CDR3 in DNA: TGTGCCAGCACGCCTCGCGGGAGTACGAGCGAGCAGTACTTC.

This clone was recorded only once. The genes are TRBV6-6 and TRBJ2-7; D uncertain. Germline values: CDR1 MNHNY, CDR2 SVGAGI (reference sequence). This CDR3 region has 12 residues. With 5 bases removed from V and 2 bases from J, the gap between germline ends came to 7 bases. Here the CDR3 reads CASSPSPYEQYF. For the CDR3, the DNA is TGTGCCAGCAGTCCCTCACCCTACGAGCAGTACTTC.

CDR3 coding DNA: TGTGCCAGCAGCTTGGACAGGACTCGCTCTGGAAACACCATATATTTT. It encodes CASSLDRTRSGNTIYF. The V and J genes are TRBV7-8 and TRBJ1-3, with TRBD1 matching 7 bases. Germline-derived CDR1 and CDR2 are SGHVS and FQNEAQ. The CDR3 is made up of 16 amino acids. V lost 3 bases to trimming and J lost 0 bases; unmatched junction nucleotides: 5.

DNA for the CDR3: TGTGCCAGCAGCTTGACTAGCGGGTACAATGAGCAGTTCTTC. Protein product: CASSLTSGYNEQFF. The rearrangement joins TRBV11-2 to TRBJ2-1; 10 bases are shared with TRBD2. J lost 4 bases, V lost 3 bases, and 0 bases had no gene match. The length of the CDR3 is 14 residues. Germline assignment: CDR1 SGHAT and CDR2 FQNNGV.

The CDR3: CASSIDWQGDQPQHF. CDR3 DNA sequence: TGTGCCAGTAGTATAGATTGGCAGGGAGATCAGCCCCAGCATTTT. This chain joins TRBV19 and TRBJ1-5; TRBD1 might be the D (5 bases). Germline V lookup: CDR1 LNHDA, CDR2 SQIVND (reference sequence). V lost 0 bases and J lost 5, with 11 bases in between. This CDR3 is 15 amino acids long.

V usage is TRBV7-8 and J usage is TRBJ2-1, with unresolved D. Germline assignment: CDR1 SGHVS and CDR2 FQNEAQ. With 2 bases removed from V and 0 bases from J, the gap between germline ends came to 8 bases. This CDR3 comprises 15 residues. Here the CDR3 reads CASSLRPSSYNEQFF. CDR3 DNA: TGTGCCAGCAGCTTACGCCCGAGCTCCTACAATGAGCAGTTCTTC.

The J gene is TRBJ1-3, the V gene TRBV4-1; D is uncertain. The CDR3 spans 17 residues. CDR1 is MGHRA and CDR2 is YSYEKL in the germline V gene. Deletions cut 3 bases from V and 0 bases from J, with 15 bases between. CDR3 nucleotide sequence: TGCGCCAGCAGCCATGACCTAGGGCTACACTCTGGAAACACCATATATTTT. Translating it yields CASSHDLGLHSGNTIYF.

The chain joins TRBV29-1 to TRBJ2-1; 9 nucleotides agree with TRBD2. There are 13 residues in the CDR3. The V segment lost 5 bases and the J segment 9 bases; nucleotides outside the gene matches: 8. Germline V lookup: CDR1 SQVTM, CDR2 ANQGSEA. CDR3: CSVQAGGHGEQFF. CDR3 nucleotides: TGCAGCGTTCAGGCGGGAGGGCACGGTGAGCAGTTCTTC.

This rearrangement joins TRBV29-1 to TRBJ2-7; 14 bases agree with TRBD2. The trim removed 4 bases at V and 0 bases at J, leaving 2 bases unmatched. Germline CDR1 SQVTM, CDR2 ANQGSEA. This CDR3 region has 15 residues. CDR3 sequence (DNA): TGCAGCGTTGCCGGGACTAGCGGGAGCTCCTACGAGCAGTACTTC. Protein: CSVAGTSGSSYEQYF.

The V call is TRBV11-2, the J call TRBJ2-7; 10 bases match TRBD1. The ends lost 5 bases at V and 2 bases at J; junction bases unmatched: 3. In germline, CDR1 is SGHAT, CDR2 FQNNGV. This CDR3 contains 14 residues. CDR3 protein: CASSLGQGAYEQYF. The CDR3 coding sequence is TGTGCCAGCAGCCTAGGACAGGGGGCCTACGAGCAGTACTTC.

This clone occurred a few times. The V and J genes are TRBV27 and TRBJ2-7; 9 positions match TRBD2. CDR3 length: 14 residues. Germline V gives CDR1 MNHEY, CDR2 SMNVEV (reference sequence). Germline trimming cut 6 bases from V and 6 bases from J; bases unmatched to any gene: 9. The CDR3 reads CASRGLAREGEQYF. The CDR3 DNA sequence: TGTGCCAGCAGGGGCCTCGCGCGGGAGGGCGAGCAGTACTTC.